What follows are 14 T cell receptor beta chains derived from one specimen sequenced in a study of OX40 agonist ivuxolimab in advanced cancers. The repertoire was sequenced with immunoSEQ multiplex PCR; TCRdb's copy has only in-frame clones and lacks some. Seen here are tens of thousands of clones, 89% observed once, and the top ten hold 9% to 10%. The specimen was CD4+ or CD8+ T cells sorted from blood, collected in a trial of the OX40 agonist ivuxolimab. Every receptor here comes from an adult with an advanced solid tumor such as melanoma, head and neck, liver or kidney cancer.

This clone has just one count. The chain couples TRBV10-2 to TRBJ2-3; D possibly matches TRBD1 or TRBD2 (5 bases each). CDR3 length equals 14 residues. Germline-derived CDR1 and CDR2 are WSHSY and SAAADI. Trimming took off 8 bases at V and 2 bases at J, with 14 bases between the two ends. This CDR3 is CASLFTGPTDTQYF. CDR3 sequence (DNA): TGCGCCAGCCTTTTTACGGGACCCACAGATACGCAGTATTTT.

This chain links TRBV28 with TRBJ2-1, with D perhaps TRBD1 (7 bases). This CDR3 region has 14 residues. Looked up from germline, CDR1 is MDHEN and CDR2 is SYDVKM. V dropped 6 bases and J dropped 4 bases, with 13 bases sitting between them. The CDR3 loop is CASRGGDRYNEQFF. In nucleotides, the CDR3 is TGTGCCAGCAGGGGCGGGGACAGATACAATGAGCAGTTCTTC.

The V and J genes are TRBV18 and TRBJ1-2; D is possibly TRBD1 (5 bases). V lost 1 base and J 3 bases, leaving 12 bases between the germline ends. Germline CDR1 is KGHSH and CDR2 is LQKENI. The length of the CDR3 is 15 residues. In DNA, the CDR3 is TGTGCCAGCTCACCACTCCCAGGGAGAGACTATGGCTACACCTTC. Translating it yields CASSPLPGRDYGYTF. Full variable domain (remainder filled in from reference TRBV18 and TRBJ1-2): NAGVMQNPRHLVRRRGQEARLRCSPMKGHSHVYWYRQLPEEGLKFMVYLQKENIIDESGMPKERFSAEFPKEGPSILRIQQVVRGDSAAYFCASSPLPGRDYGYTFGSGTRLTVV.

This clone was observed once. The V and J genes are TRBV5-1 and TRBJ1-2, with TRBD1 as a possible D gene (6 bases). The CDR3 covers 14 residues. V gave up 5 bases and J gave up 2 bases, with 13 bases separating them. The germline V gene has CDR1 SGHRS and CDR2 YFSETQ. This CDR3 is CASRTGTGNYGYTF. The CDR3 region has the DNA TGCGCCAGCAGAACAGGGACGGGAAACTATGGCTACACCTTC.

This chain links TRBV5-4 with TRBJ2-7; tentatively, D is TRBD1 (5 bases). The CDR3 is 14 residues long. Germline assignment: CDR1 SGHNT and CDR2 YYREEE (reference sequence). V gave up 0 bases and J gave up 0 bases, with 7 bases separating them. Here the CDR3 DNA reads TGTGCCAGCAGCTTGGGACAGAGCTCCTACGAGCAGTACTTC. The encoded protein is CASSLGQSSYEQYF.

A single count supports this clone. This chain joins TRBV28 and TRBJ1-5; 12 nucleotides align to TRBD1. This CDR3 contains 17 residues. Germline-derived CDR1 and CDR2 are MDHEN and SYDVKM. Trimming took 5 bases from V and 2 from J; bases not matched to a gene: 7. The CDR3 nucleotides are TGTGCCAGCAGTGACGGGACAGGGGGCTTTGGCAATCAGCCCCAGCATTTT. It translates to CASSDGTGGFGNQPQHF.

V is TRBV4-1 and J is TRBJ1-4; D is ambiguous. This CDR3 is built from 13 residues. The V gene lost 3 bases and the J gene lost 5 bases, with 7 bases spanning the gap. CDR1 and CDR2 (germline): MGHRA, YSYEKL. CDR3 protein: CASSHDWNEKLFF. Written as DNA, the CDR3 is TGCGCCAGCAGCCATGATTGGAATGAAAAACTGTTTTTT.

This chain links TRBV5-8 with TRBJ1-6; 7 bases are shared with TRBD1. The length of the CDR3 is 13 residues. Germline CDR1 reads SGHTS; CDR2 reads YDEGEE. The V and J ends lost 7 bases and 6 bases, in that order; junction bases with no gene match: 4. The CDR3 protein is CASAGQLNSPLHF. Here the CDR3 DNA reads TGTGCCAGCGCGGGACAGCTTAATTCACCCCTCCACTTT.

The CDR3 protein is CASSARTARGYGYTF. The CDR3, as DNA: TGTGCCAGCAGTGCCCGGACAGCCCGGGGCTATGGCTACACCTTC. The chain couples TRBV25-1 to TRBJ1-2; TRBD1 is a possible D gene (6 bases). The CDR3 is made up of 15 amino acids. Per the germline V gene, CDR1 is MGHDK and CDR2 is SYGVNS. Between the trimmed V and J ends, which lost 4 bases and 4 bases, there was a span of 16 bases.

The chain recombines TRBV28 with TRBJ2-1; possible D gene TRBD1, 6 bases. Germline V gene sequence: CDR1 MDHEN, CDR2 SYDVKM. There are 17 residues in the CDR3. Trimming stripped 1 base from V and 2 bases from J, with 15 bases between. The CDR3 loop reads CASSLSLRGTTYNEQFF. The CDR3 region has the DNA TGTGCCAGCAGTTTATCCCTTAGGGGGACCACCTACAATGAGCAGTTCTTC.

In its sample, this clone was seen once. The rearrangement joins TRBV5-1 to TRBJ1-4; D is ambiguous. The V end lost 2 bases, the J end lost 8 bases, and 10 bases lay between the germline ends. The CDR3 has 13 residues. Germline assignment: CDR1 SGHRS and CDR2 YFSETQ. The CDR3 spells CASSLPSLEKLFF. The CDR3 DNA follows: TGCGCCAGCAGCTTACCCAGTTTAGAAAAACTGTTTTTT.

The chain is built from TRBV7-2 and TRBJ1-6; D gene unclear. Per germline, CDR1 SGHTA and CDR2 FQGNSA. The V and J ends lost 2 bases and 7 bases respectively, with 9 bases between them. This CDR3 has 14 residues. CDR3 region: CASSLQAFNSPLHF. The CDR3 bases are TGTGCCAGCAGCTTACAAGCGTTCAATTCACCCCTCCACTTT.

The gene calls are TRBV28 and TRBJ2-7, with D uncertain. Trimming cost V 3 bases and J 3 bases, with 12 bases left between them. Germline V lookup: CDR1 MDHEN, CDR2 SYDVKM. This CDR3 has 14 residues. The CDR3 is CASSLVGPNYEQYF. CDR3 coding DNA: TGTGCCAGCAGTTTGGTAGGCCCCAACTACGAGCAGTACTTC.

The chain has TRBV28 and TRBJ1-6; D uncertain. The germline V gene encodes CDR1 MDHEN and CDR2 SYDVKM. This CDR3 spans 15 amino acids. V lost 4 bases, J lost 7 bases, and 14 bases lay in between. In DNA form, the CDR3 reads TGTGCCAGCAGTTCCTCGAGTAGTTACAATTCACCCCTCCACTTT. Translation: CASSSSSSYNSPLHF.